The sequence of this T cell receptor (beta chain) was determined in a study of PD-L1 blockade in urothelial cancer. Points from the study as a whole: Durable-benefit patients showed greater tumor-associated blood clone expansion at 3 weeks.

To note about this clone: Its matching antigen is unknown.

The assay was immunoSEQ multiplex PCR, and TCRdb's table has in-frame clones only and misses some. The data contain more than 40,000 clones, approximately 78% of them singletons. This CDR3 contains 14 residues. Germline V gene sequence: CDR1 SNHLY, CDR2 FYNNEI. V lost 2 bases and J lost 0, with 7 bases in between. Regarding time point: pretreatment peripheral blood. The TCR was taken from a man aged 50-60 years with urothelial cancer. This material consisted of PBMCs, taken around atezolizumab (anti-PD-L1) treatment. This rearrangement joins TRBV2 to TRBJ1-2; D remains unclear. The CDR3 here is CASSEMRANYGYTF. In DNA form, the CDR3 reads TGTGCCAGCAGTGAAATGAGAGCTAACTATGGCTACACCTTC.